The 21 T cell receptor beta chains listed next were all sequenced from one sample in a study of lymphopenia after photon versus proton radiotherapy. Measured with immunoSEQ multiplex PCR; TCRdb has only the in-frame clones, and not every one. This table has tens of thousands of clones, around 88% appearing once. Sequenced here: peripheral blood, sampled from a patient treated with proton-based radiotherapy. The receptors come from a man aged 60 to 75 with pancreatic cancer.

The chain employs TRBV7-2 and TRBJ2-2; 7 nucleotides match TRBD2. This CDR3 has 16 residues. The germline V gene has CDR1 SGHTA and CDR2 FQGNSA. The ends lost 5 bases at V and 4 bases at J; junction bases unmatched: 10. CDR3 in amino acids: CASSTTGTNPTGELFF. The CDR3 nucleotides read TGTGCCAGCAGCACGACCGGGACTAACCCCACCGGGGAGCTGTTTTTT.

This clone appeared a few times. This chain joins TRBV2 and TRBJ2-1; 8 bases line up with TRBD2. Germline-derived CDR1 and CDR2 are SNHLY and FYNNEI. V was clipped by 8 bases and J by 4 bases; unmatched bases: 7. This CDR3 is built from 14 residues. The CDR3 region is CASGKAGVYNEQFF. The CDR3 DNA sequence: TGTGCCAGCGGGAAAGCGGGAGTGTACAATGAGCAGTTCTTC.

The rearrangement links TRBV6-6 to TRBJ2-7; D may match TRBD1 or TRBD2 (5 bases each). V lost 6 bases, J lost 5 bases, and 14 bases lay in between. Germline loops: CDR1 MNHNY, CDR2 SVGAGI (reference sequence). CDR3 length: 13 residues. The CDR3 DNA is TGTGCCAGCAGCTGGGACCTAGGTAACGAGCAGTACTTC. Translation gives CASSWDLGNEQYF.

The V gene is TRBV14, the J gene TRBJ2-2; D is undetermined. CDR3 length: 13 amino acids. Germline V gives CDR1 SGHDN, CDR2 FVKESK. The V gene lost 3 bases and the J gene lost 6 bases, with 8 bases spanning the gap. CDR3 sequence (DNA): TGTGCCAGCAGCCAGGCTAGGCCCGGGGAGCTGTTTTTT. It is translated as CASSQARPGELFF.

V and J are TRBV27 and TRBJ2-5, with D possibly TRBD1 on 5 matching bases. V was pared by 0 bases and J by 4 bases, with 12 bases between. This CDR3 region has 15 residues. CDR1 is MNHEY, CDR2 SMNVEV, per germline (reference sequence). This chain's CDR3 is CASSLSGRVGETQYF. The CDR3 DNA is TGTGCCAGCAGTTTATCTGGCAGGGTCGGAGAGACCCAGTACTTC.

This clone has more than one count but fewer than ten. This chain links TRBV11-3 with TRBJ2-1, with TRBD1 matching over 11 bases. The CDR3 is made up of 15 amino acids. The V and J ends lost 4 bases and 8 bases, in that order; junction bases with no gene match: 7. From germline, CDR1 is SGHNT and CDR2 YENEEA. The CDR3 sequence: CASSSGWTGGDEQFF. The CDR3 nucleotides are TGTGCCAGCAGCTCTGGGTGGACAGGGGGCGATGAGCAGTTCTTC.

CDR3 sequence reads: CASALQGPTEAFF. The CDR3 region has the DNA TGTGCTAGTGCTTTACAGGGGCCCACTGAAGCTTTCTTT. The V call is TRBV12-5, the J call TRBJ1-1; 7 bases match TRBD1. The CDR3 length is 13 residues. The germline V gene has CDR1 LGHNT and CDR2 FRNRAP. V shed 7 bases and J 4 bases; nucleotides not matched to a gene: 6.

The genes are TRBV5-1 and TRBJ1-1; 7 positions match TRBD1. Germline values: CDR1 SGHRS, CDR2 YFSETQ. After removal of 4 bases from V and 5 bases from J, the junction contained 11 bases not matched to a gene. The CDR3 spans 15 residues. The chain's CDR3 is CASSAGGGDGTEAFF. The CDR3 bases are TGCGCCAGCAGCGCAGGGGGGGGCGATGGAACTGAAGCTTTCTTT.

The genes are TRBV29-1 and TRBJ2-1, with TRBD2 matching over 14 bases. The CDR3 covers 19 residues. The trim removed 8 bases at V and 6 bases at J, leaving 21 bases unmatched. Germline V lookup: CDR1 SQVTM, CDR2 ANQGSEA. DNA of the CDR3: TGCAGCACTAACGGTCCGCGACTAGCGGGAGGGCCCGGAGGCAATGAGCAGTTCTTC. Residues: CSTNGPRLAGGPGGNEQFF.

CDR3 nucleotide sequence: TGTGCCAGCGGGACGGCCTCCTACAATGAGCAGTTCTTC. It yields the protein CASGTASYNEQFF. This chain links TRBV5-4 with TRBJ2-1, with D perhaps being TRBD1 or TRBD2 (5 bases each). Deletions cut 7 bases from V and 0 bases from J, with 8 bases between. This CDR3 contains 13 residues. The V gene's germline CDR1 is SGHNT and CDR2 YYREEE (reference sequence). Using reference TRBV5-4 and TRBJ2-1 for the parts outside the CDR3, the full variable domain is ETGVTQSPTHLIKTRGQQVTLRCSSQSGHNTVSWYQQALGQGPQFIFQYYREEENGRGNFPPRFSGLQFPNYSSELNVNALELDDSALYLCASGTASYNEQFFGPGTRLTVL.

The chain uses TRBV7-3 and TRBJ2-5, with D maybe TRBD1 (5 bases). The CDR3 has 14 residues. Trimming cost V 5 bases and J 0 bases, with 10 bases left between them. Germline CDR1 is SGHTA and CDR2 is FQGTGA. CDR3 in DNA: TGTGCCAGCAGCCCCACCAGGGACCAAGAGACCCAGTACTTC. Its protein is CASSPTRDQETQYF.

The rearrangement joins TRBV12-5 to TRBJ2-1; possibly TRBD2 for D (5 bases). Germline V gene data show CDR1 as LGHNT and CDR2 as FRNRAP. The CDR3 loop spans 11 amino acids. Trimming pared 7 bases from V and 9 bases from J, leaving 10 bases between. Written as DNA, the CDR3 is TGTGCTAGTGCCGTCGAGGGTGAGCAGTTCTTC. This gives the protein CASAVEGEQFF.

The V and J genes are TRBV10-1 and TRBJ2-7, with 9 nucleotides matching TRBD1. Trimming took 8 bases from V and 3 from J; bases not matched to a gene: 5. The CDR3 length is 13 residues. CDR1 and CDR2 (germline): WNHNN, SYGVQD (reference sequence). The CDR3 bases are TGCGCCAGCTGCGGGACAGGGAGCTACGAGCAGTACTTC. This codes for CASCGTGSYEQYF.

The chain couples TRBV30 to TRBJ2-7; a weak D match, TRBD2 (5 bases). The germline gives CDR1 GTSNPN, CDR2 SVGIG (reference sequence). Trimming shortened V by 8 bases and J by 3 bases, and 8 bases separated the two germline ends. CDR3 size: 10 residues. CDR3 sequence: CAAGGYEQYF. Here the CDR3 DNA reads TGTGCCGCGGGTGGCTACGAGCAGTACTTC.

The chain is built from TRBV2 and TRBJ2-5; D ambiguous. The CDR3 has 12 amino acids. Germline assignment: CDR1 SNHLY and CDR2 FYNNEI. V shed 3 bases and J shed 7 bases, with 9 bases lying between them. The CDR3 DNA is TGTGCCAGCAGTGATGGGCCAGGGACCCAGTACTTC. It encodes CASSDGPGTQYF.

CDR3 bases: TGTGCCAGCAGCTTGGAAAAGAATGAAAAACTGTTTTTT. Its translation: CASSLEKNEKLFF. The chain combines TRBV7-9 with TRBJ1-4; D is undetermined. CDR1 SEHNR and CDR2 FQNEAQ come from the germline V gene (reference sequence). The CDR3 consists of 13 residues. With 3 bases removed from V and 5 bases from J, the gap between germline ends came to 7 bases.

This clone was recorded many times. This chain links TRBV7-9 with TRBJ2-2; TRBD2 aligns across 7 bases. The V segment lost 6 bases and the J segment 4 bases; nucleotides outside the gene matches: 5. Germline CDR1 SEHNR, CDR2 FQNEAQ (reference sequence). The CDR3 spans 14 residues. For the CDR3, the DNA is TGTGCCAGCAGTCCTCGGGAGGTCACCGGGGAGCTGTTTTTT. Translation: CASSPREVTGELFF.

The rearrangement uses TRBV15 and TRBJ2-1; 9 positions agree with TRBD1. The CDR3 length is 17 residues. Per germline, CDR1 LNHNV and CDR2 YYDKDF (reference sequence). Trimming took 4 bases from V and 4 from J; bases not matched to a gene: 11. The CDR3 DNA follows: TGTGCCACCAGCAAAAACCGGGACAGGGTGGATTACAATGAGCAGTTCTTC. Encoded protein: CATSKNRDRVDYNEQFF.

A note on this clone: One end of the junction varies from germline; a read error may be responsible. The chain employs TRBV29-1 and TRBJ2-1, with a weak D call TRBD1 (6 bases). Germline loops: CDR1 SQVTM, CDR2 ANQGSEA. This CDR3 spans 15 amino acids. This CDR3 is CSVEGVGTRAFKQFF. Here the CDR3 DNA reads TGCAGCGTCGAAGGGGTTGGGACACGGGCGTTCAAGCAGTTCTTC.

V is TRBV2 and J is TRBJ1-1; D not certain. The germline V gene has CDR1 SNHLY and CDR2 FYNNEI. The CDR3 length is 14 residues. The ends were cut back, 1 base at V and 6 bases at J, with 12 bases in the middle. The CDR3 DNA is TGTGCCAGCAGTGAAGATTATTTAGGATCTGAAGCTTTCTTT. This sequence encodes CASSEDYLGSEAFF.

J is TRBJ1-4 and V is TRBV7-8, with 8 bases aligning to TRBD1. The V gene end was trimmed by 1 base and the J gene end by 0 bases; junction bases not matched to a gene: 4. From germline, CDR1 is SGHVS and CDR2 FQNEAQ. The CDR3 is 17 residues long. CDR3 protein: CASSLGAGGSTNEKLFF. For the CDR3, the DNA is TGTGCCAGCAGCTTAGGGGCAGGGGGCTCAACTAATGAAAAACTGTTTTTT.